The 19 T cell receptor beta chains below come from one sample, sequenced in a study of blood T cells in healthy people across ages. Primers used in a second PCR of roughly 6 to 12 cycles were a sample-barcoded 5' primer and a J-beta primer mix. TCRdb redid the calling of the 5' RACE reads with MiXCR, one entry per CDR3 protein. The data hold about 580,000 distinct CDR3 sequences, with about 45% observed a single time. The sequenced sample consisted of blood. These receptor sequences come from a man older than 75 in good health.

This chain links TRBV29-1 with TRBJ2-2; no reliable D call. CDR1 is SQVTM and CDR2 is ANQGSEA in the germline V gene. This CDR3 has 14 amino acids. The V gene lost 2 bases and the J gene lost 1 base, with 8 bases spanning the gap. The CDR3 sequence is CSVERSVNTGELFF. The DNA for the CDR3 is TGCAGCGTTGAAAGAAGCGTGAACACCGGGGAGCTGTTTTTT.

CDR3 sequence: CASSGHANTGELFF. The CDR3 coding sequence is TGTGCCAGCAGCGGACACGCGAACACCGGGGAGCTGTTTTTT. The rearrangement uses TRBV9 and TRBJ2-2; D is unclear. Trimming removed 3 bases from V and 0 bases from J, with 6 bases in between. Germline loops: CDR1 SGDLS, CDR2 YYNGEE. This CDR3 spans 14 amino acids. Based on the CDR3 plus reference TRBV9 and TRBJ2-2, the full variable domain is DSGVTQTPKHLITATGQRVTLRCSPRSGDLSVYWYQQSLDQGLQFLIQYYNGEERAKGNILERFSAQQFPDLHSELNLSSLELGDSALYFCASSGHANTGELFFGEGSRLTVL.

This clonotype was picked up a small number of times. The chain couples TRBV5-1 to TRBJ2-3; D unresolved. Germline V gene lookup returns CDR1 SGHRS and CDR2 YFSETQ. The germline V and J ends were trimmed by 2 bases and 0 bases, with 13 bases remaining between them. The CDR3 runs 16 residues. The DNA for the CDR3 is TGCGCCAGCAGCTTCACAGCGACGCCCAGCACAGATACGCAGTATTTT. It specifies CASSFTATPSTDTQYF.

The chain carries TRBV5-1 and TRBJ1-5; D gene ambiguous. Germline CDR1 and CDR2: SGHRS and YFSETQ. This CDR3 has 13 amino acids. V gave up 4 bases and J gave up 5 bases, with 10 bases separating them. In DNA, the CDR3 is TGCGCCAGCAGCCCCTCCGCGGATCAGCCCCAGCATTTT. It encodes CASSPSADQPQHF.

The chain uses TRBV7-2 and TRBJ1-5; a weak D match, TRBD1 (6 bases). Germline CDR1 and CDR2: SGHTA and FQGNSA. The CDR3 extends over 12 amino acids. V lost 5 bases to trimming and J lost 7 bases, with 9 bases between them. For the CDR3, the DNA is TGTGCCAGCAGCCGCCAGGGGCAGCCCCAGCATTTT. Translating it yields CASSRQGQPQHF.

The sample holds one count of this clonotype. V and J are TRBV29-1 and TRBJ2-5, with TRBD1 identical over 11 bases. The CDR3 spans 15 residues. Germline CDR1 SQVTM, CDR2 ANQGSEA. V trimming: 3 bases; J trimming: 5 bases; junction bases outside the gene matches: 8. The CDR3: CSVEPGTGGGETQYF. The CDR3 DNA sequence: TGCAGCGTTGAGCCCGGGACAGGGGGTGGCGAGACCCAGTACTTC.

V gene TRBV20-1 combines with J gene TRBJ2-3; the D is unclear. This CDR3 region has 14 residues. Trimming removed 1 base from V and 2 bases from J, with 10 bases in between. Germline CDR1 reads DFQATT; CDR2 reads SNEGSKA (reference sequence). The CDR3 region is CSARVGILTDTQYF. The CDR3 nucleotides are TGCAGTGCTAGAGTGGGCATCCTCACAGATACGCAGTATTTT.

J is TRBJ2-5 and V is TRBV4-1, with a tentative D call TRBD1 (6 bases). The CDR3 contains 16 residues. Germline CDR1 is MGHRA and CDR2 is YSYEKL. Trimming stripped 0 bases from V and 5 bases from J, with 16 bases between. In DNA form, the CDR3 reads TGCGCCAGCAGCCAAGACACCGGGACACTTGGGGAGACCCAGTACTTC. Translation: CASSQDTGTLGETQYF.

The table lists this clonotype with a count of one. V is TRBV20-1 and J is TRBJ1-6; the match to TRBD1 covers 7 bases. V trimming: 6 bases; J trimming: 6 bases; junction bases outside the gene matches: 8. The germline V gene encodes CDR1 DFQATT and CDR2 SNEGSKA (reference sequence). The CDR3 runs to 14 residues. The CDR3 reads CSAGDREANSPLHF. DNA of the CDR3: TGCAGTGCCGGGGACAGAGAAGCTAATTCACCCCTCCACTTT.

The chain links TRBV10-2 to TRBJ2-4; 7 nucleotides agree with TRBD2. V was pared by 0 bases and J by 5 bases, with 16 bases of the junction left unmatched. The CDR3 covers 19 residues. Germline V gene lookup returns CDR1 WSHSY and CDR2 SAAADI. CDR3 sequence (DNA): TGCGCCAGCAGTGAGTCGAATTGGGTGACTAGCCCAAACCAAAACATTCAGTACTTC. Its translation: CASSESNWVTSPNQNIQYF.

The rearrangement uses TRBV28 and TRBJ2-1, with D hard to call. The J call may be mistaken, given a closer DNA end match to TRBJ2-7. This CDR3 is 13 amino acids long. Germline CDR1 MDHEN, CDR2 SYDVKM. The CDR3 DNA is TGTGCCAGTGGAGAGAGCTCCTACAATGAGCAGTACTTC. Translating it yields CASGESSYNEQYF.

CDR3 in DNA: TGTGCCACGGCCGGGACTAGCGGGAGTATTGAGCAGTACTTC. It is translated as CATAGTSGSIEQYF. The chain has TRBV24-1 and TRBJ2-7, with 14 bases matching TRBD2. The CDR3 consists of 14 residues. Germline V gene data show CDR1 as KGHDR and CDR2 as SFDVKD. The junction had 8 bases not matched to a gene; V was cut back by 10 bases and J by 7 bases.

Only a few counts were recorded for this clonotype. The rearrangement uses TRBV7-2 and TRBJ2-7; TRBD2 matches at 8 bases. J was trimmed by 4 bases and V by 3 bases; bases with no gene match: 5. CDR3 length: 14 amino acids. Germline loops: CDR1 SGHTA, CDR2 FQGNSA. In DNA, the CDR3 is TGTGCCAGCAGCTTCGAGCGGGGGCGATACGAGCAGTACTTC. Translation gives CASSFERGRYEQYF. The full variable domain, rest sourced from reference TRBV7-2 and TRBJ2-7, is GAGVSQSPSNKVTEKGKDVELRCDPISGHTALYWYRQSLGQGLEFLIYFQGNSAPDKSGLPSDRFSAERTGGSVSTLTIQRTQQEDSAVYLCASSFERGRYEQYFGPGTRLTVT.

This chain links TRBV5-1 with TRBJ2-7, with 13 bases lining up with TRBD2. Germline CDR1 and CDR2: SGHRS and YFSETQ. V lost 1 base and J lost 3; bases outside the gene matches: 1. This CDR3 is 15 amino acids long. The chain's CDR3 is CASSLTSGRVYEQYF. The CDR3 DNA is TGCGCCAGCAGCTTGACTAGCGGGAGGGTCTACGAGCAGTACTTC.

The gene calls are TRBV20-1 and TRBJ2-3, with 7 bases fitting TRBD2. This CDR3 has 16 residues. CDR1 is DFQATT and CDR2 is SNEGSKA in the germline V gene (reference sequence). The V gene end was trimmed by 3 bases and the J gene end by 3 bases; junction bases not matched to a gene: 12. The CDR3 loop reads CSASFPVAGPTDTQYF. CDR3 bases: TGCAGTGCTAGCTTTCCGGTAGCGGGCCCTACAGATACGCAGTATTTT.

The gene calls are TRBV9 and TRBJ2-1, with D perhaps matching TRBD2 (6 bases). The CDR3 runs 13 residues. From germline, CDR1 is SGDLS and CDR2 YYNGEE. The V end lost 4 bases, the J end lost 10 bases, and 15 bases lay between the germline ends. CDR3 sequence (DNA): TGTGCCAGCAGCACTCCCGGGGGTGTCGAGCAGTTCTTC. It encodes CASSTPGGVEQFF. Full variable domain (outside the CDR3, taken from reference TRBV9 and TRBJ2-1): DSGVTQTPKHLITATGQRVTLRCSPRSGDLSVYWYQQSLDQGLQFLIQYYNGEERAKGNILERFSAQQFPDLHSELNLSSLELGDSALYFCASSTPGGVEQFFGPGTRLTVL.

V is TRBV6-5 and J is TRBJ1-2; no clear D. The CDR3 contains 15 residues. V was shortened by 6 bases and J by 1 base, with 15 bases between the two germline ends. Germline-derived CDR1 and CDR2 are MNHEY and SVGAGI. The CDR3 loop is CASRKVDALNYGYTF. The CDR3 DNA reads TGTGCCAGCAGGAAGGTGGACGCTCTTAACTATGGCTACACCTTC.

The chain recombines TRBV11-3 with TRBJ2-3; possible D gene TRBD1, 5 bases. This CDR3 region has 14 residues. Germline V gene sequence: CDR1 SGHNT, CDR2 YENEEA. V was shortened by 5 bases and J by 2 bases, with 11 bases between the two germline ends. The CDR3 nucleotides read TGTGCCAGCAGCCAGGGCAGGACCACAGATACGCAGTATTTT. Protein product: CASSQGRTTDTQYF.

This clonotype was counted a few times. The chain couples TRBV7-6 to TRBJ1-1; no clear D gene. The CDR3 loop spans 13 amino acids. Per germline, CDR1 SGHVS and CDR2 FNYEAQ. Deletions cut 5 bases from V and 2 bases from J, with 9 bases between. The CDR3 loop reads CASSEDANTEAFF. Written as DNA, the CDR3 is TGTGCCAGCAGCGAGGACGCAAACACTGAAGCTTTCTTT.